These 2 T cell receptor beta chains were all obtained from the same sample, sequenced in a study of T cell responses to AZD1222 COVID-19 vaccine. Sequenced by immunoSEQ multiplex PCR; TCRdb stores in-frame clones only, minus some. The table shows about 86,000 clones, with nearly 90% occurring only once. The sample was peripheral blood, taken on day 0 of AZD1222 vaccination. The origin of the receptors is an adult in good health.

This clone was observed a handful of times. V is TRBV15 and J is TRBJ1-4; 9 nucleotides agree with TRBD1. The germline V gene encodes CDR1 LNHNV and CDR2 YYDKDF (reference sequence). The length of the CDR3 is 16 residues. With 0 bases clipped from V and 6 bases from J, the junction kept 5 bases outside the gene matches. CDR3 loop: CATSREQGALDEKLFF. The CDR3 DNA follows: TGTGCCACCAGCAGAGAACAGGGGGCGTTAGATGAAAAACTGTTTTTT.

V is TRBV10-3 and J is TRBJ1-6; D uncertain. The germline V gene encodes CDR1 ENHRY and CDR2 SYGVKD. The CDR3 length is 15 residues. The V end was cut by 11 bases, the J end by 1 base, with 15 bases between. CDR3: CAAGRTGSYNSPLHF. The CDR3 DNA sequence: TGTGCCGCAGGCAGGACGGGGTCCTATAATTCACCCCTCCACTTT.